This passage covers 18 T cell receptor beta chains from one sample sequenced in a study of a mutant IDH1 vaccine in newly diagnosed glioma. The antigens these receptors bind are not known. The time point was: week 47, end of study. It was 300 ug of mutant IDH1 20-mer peptide that made up each vaccine dose, given with topical imiquimod. The protocol was immunoSEQ multiplex PCR, while the TCRdb copy is restricted to in-frame clones and leaves out a portion. Of tens of thousands of clones listed, roughly 83% are singletons. The sample consisted of PBMCs, taken from a glioma patient whose treatment included an IDH1 peptide vaccine. The source of these receptors is a young woman with glioma. Some clones in this sample may be carry-over from other donors' samples.

The gene calls are TRBV19 and TRBJ2-7, with 7 positions matching TRBD2. This CDR3 is built from 16 residues. The germline V gene encodes CDR1 LNHDA and CDR2 SQIVND (reference sequence). V was clipped by 8 bases and J by 2 bases; unmatched bases: 15. CDR3: CASASREGSGPYEQYF. CDR3 in DNA: TGTGCCAGTGCGTCAAGGGAGGGTAGCGGTCCCTACGAGCAGTACTTC.

This chain connects TRBV5-6 to TRBJ1-5; D ambiguous. Germline lookup yields CDR1 SGHDT and CDR2 YYEEEE. The germline V and J ends were trimmed by 1 base and 2 bases, with 13 bases remaining between them. The CDR3 sequence is 16 residues long. The CDR3 reads CASSLYEGAGNQPQHF. The CDR3 nucleotides read TGTGCCAGCAGCTTGTATGAGGGCGCGGGCAATCAGCCCCAGCATTTT.

The V call is TRBV28, the J call TRBJ1-2, with unresolved D. The CDR3 runs to 12 residues. Trimming removed 8 bases from V and 2 bases from J, with 9 bases in between. CDR1 and CDR2 from the germline V gene are MDHEN and SYDVKM. CDR3 DNA: TGTGCCAGCGGCGGACTAAACTATGGCTACACCTTC. Translation: CASGGLNYGYTF.

This clone has just a few counts. The gene calls are TRBV7-8 and TRBJ2-3; 9 bases align to TRBD2. The CDR3 loop spans 17 amino acids. Germline V lookup: CDR1 SGHVS, CDR2 FQNEAQ. With V trimmed by 1 base and J by 5 bases, 10 bases remained unmatched. The CDR3 protein is CASSLGVAGVYGDTQYF. The CDR3 nucleotides are TGTGCCAGCAGCTTAGGAGTAGCGGGAGTATATGGAGATACGCAGTATTTT.

This sequence joins TRBV12-5 and TRBJ1-2; D unclear. The ends were cut back, 2 bases at V and 3 bases at J, with 10 bases in the middle. This CDR3 is 14 amino acids long. Germline loops: CDR1 LGHNT, CDR2 FRNRAP. The chain's CDR3 is CASGLKTYYYGYTF. CDR3 coding DNA: TGTGCTAGTGGTTTGAAGACCTACTACTATGGCTACACCTTC. Full variable domain (remainder filled in from reference TRBV12-5 and TRBJ1-2): DARVTQTPRHKVTEMGQEVTMRCQPILGHNTVFWYRQTMMQGLELLAYFRNRAPLDDSGMPKDRFSAEMPDATLATLKIQPSEPRDSAVYFCASGLKTYYYGYTFGSGTRLTVV.

The chain is built from TRBV6-5 and TRBJ2-3, with 7 bases matching TRBD2. The CDR3 extends over 16 amino acids. The J segment lost 4 bases and the V segment lost 0 bases, leaving 7 bases of the junction unmatched. The germline CDR1 and CDR2 sequences are MNHEY and SVGAGI. CDR3 nucleotides: TGTGCCAGCAGTTACTCGTTGCGGGAGAGGGCAGATACGCAGTATTTT. Amino acids: CASSYSLRERADTQYF.

The V and J genes are TRBV2 and TRBJ1-4; D is perhaps TRBD1 (5 bases). The CDR3 totals 14 residues. The V gene's germline CDR1 is SNHLY and CDR2 FYNNEI. Trimming removed 7 bases from V and 2 bases from J, with 11 bases in between. The CDR3 here is CASMGGRTNEKLFF. CDR3 nucleotides: TGTGCCAGCATGGGGGGTCGGACTAATGAAAAACTGTTTTTT.

The chain combines TRBV25-1 with TRBJ2-2; 8 bases map to TRBD1. Germline CDR1 MGHDK, CDR2 SYGVNS. There are 15 residues in the CDR3. V was pared by 3 bases and J by 6 bases, with 6 bases of the junction left unmatched. CDR3 residues: CASSDQGARAGELFF. In nucleotides, the CDR3 is TGTGCCAGCAGTGATCAGGGGGCGAGGGCCGGGGAGCTGTTTTTT.

The rearrangement links TRBV14 to TRBJ2-3, with D possibly called TRBD1 or TRBD2 (5 bases each). The CDR3 has 16 amino acids. Germline V gene data show CDR1 as SGHDN and CDR2 as FVKESK. V lost 5 bases, J lost 0 bases, and 15 bases lay in between. The CDR3 protein is CASSYDTGRSTDTQYF. The CDR3 DNA follows: TGTGCCAGCAGCTACGACACGGGACGGAGCACAGATACGCAGTATTTT.

In this sample, this clone turned up a few times. The chain's CDR3 is CASSLKRETNTEAFF. The CDR3, as DNA: TGTGCCAGCAGCTTAAAAAGGGAGACTAACACTGAAGCTTTCTTT. The J gene is TRBJ1-1, the V gene TRBV5-4, with D hard to call. The ends were cut back, 2 bases at V and 2 bases at J, with 13 bases in the middle. This CDR3 has 15 amino acids. The germline CDR1 and CDR2 sequences are SGHNT and YYREEE (reference sequence).

The rearrangement uses TRBV30 and TRBJ2-3, with D perhaps TRBD2 (6 bases). With 0 bases removed from V and 3 bases from J, the gap between germline ends came to 22 bases. The CDR3 sequence is 18 residues long. Germline V lookup: CDR1 GTSNPN, CDR2 SVGIG (reference sequence). The CDR3 DNA follows: TGTGCCTGGAGTGTAATGGGGAGGCGGTCCGACGGTACAGATACGCAGTATTTT. It codes for CAWSVMGRRSDGTDTQYF.

The chain's CDR3 is CASSPGPEREAFF. The DNA of the CDR3 is TGTGCCAGTAGTCCGGGGCCCGAAAGAGAAGCTTTCTTT. This chain connects TRBV19 to TRBJ1-1; a possible D gene is TRBD1 (5 bases). Trimming stripped 5 bases from V and 8 bases from J, with 15 bases between. Germline V gene data show CDR1 as LNHDA and CDR2 as SQIVND (reference sequence). This CDR3 region has 13 residues. Combining the CDR3 with reference TRBV19 and TRBJ1-1 gives the whole variable domain DGGITQSPKYLFRKEGQNVTLSCEQNLNHDAMYWYRQDPGQGLRLIYYSQIVNDFQKGDIAEGYSVSREKKESFPLTVTSAQKNPTAFYLCASSPGPEREAFFGQGTRLTVV.

The rearrangement joins TRBV25-1 to TRBJ1-5, with TRBD1 matching over 9 bases. The CDR3 covers 18 residues. Germline V CDR1 and CDR2: MGHDK, SYGVNS. V lost 2 bases, J lost 1 base, and 9 bases stayed unmatched. This CDR3 reads CASSEPGTGIGSNQPQHF. The CDR3 DNA sequence: TGTGCCAGCAGTGAACCGGGGACAGGGATTGGGAGCAATCAGCCCCAGCATTTT. Full variable domain (missing parts from reference TRBV25-1 and TRBJ1-5): EADIYQTPRYLVIGTGKKITLECSQTMGHDKMYWYQQDPGMELHLIHYSYGVNSTEKGDLSSESTVSRIRTEHFPLTLESARPSHTSQYLCASSEPGTGIGSNQPQHFGDGTRLSIL.

This chain connects TRBV7-9 to TRBJ2-5, with D perhaps matching TRBD1 (7 bases). The CDR3 loop spans 17 amino acids. The germline V and J ends were trimmed by 1 base and 4 bases, with 19 bases remaining between them. Germline CDR1 reads SEHNR; CDR2 reads FQNEAQ (reference sequence). The CDR3 DNA is TGTGCCAGCAGCTTAGTGGAGAGGGCAGGGGGGTCAGAGACCCAGTACTTC. Amino acid sequence: CASSLVERAGGSETQYF.

The V call is TRBV2, the J call TRBJ2-7; D is unclear. Germline CDR1 and CDR2: SNHLY and FYNNEI. The germline V and J ends were trimmed by 2 bases and 3 bases, with 17 bases remaining between them. CDR3 length: 16 amino acids. Here the CDR3 DNA reads TGTGCCAGCAGTGAACGCAGATCAACCAGCAACTACGAGCAGTACTTC. Translation: CASSERRSTSNYEQYF.

The DNA for the CDR3 is TGTGCCACCAGCGTGGGTGCAACTAATGAAAAACTGTTTTTT. Protein: CATSVGATNEKLFF. V and J are TRBV15 and TRBJ1-4; no firm D call. The CDR3 extends over 14 amino acids. The germline CDR1 and CDR2 sequences are LNHNV and YYDKDF (reference sequence). The V gene lost 5 bases and the J gene lost 0 bases, with 7 bases spanning the gap.

The chain combines TRBV6-1 with TRBJ1-5, with a tentative D call TRBD1 (6 bases). The CDR3 totals 14 residues. The V and J ends lost 6 bases and 7 bases respectively, with 16 bases between them. Per the germline V gene, CDR1 is MNHNS and CDR2 is SASEGT. The CDR3 is CASSPWGGGQPQHF. DNA of the CDR3: TGTGCCAGCAGCCCCTGGGGGGGCGGGCAGCCCCAGCATTTT.

This clone was observed once. The genes are TRBV14 and TRBJ1-2; D is unclear. Trimming shortened V by 1 base and J by 2 bases, and 2 bases separated the two germline ends. The CDR3 totals 12 residues. Germline loops: CDR1 SGHDN, CDR2 FVKESK. This CDR3 reads CASSQVNYGYTF. CDR3 in DNA: TGTGCCAGCAGCCAAGTGAACTATGGCTACACCTTC.